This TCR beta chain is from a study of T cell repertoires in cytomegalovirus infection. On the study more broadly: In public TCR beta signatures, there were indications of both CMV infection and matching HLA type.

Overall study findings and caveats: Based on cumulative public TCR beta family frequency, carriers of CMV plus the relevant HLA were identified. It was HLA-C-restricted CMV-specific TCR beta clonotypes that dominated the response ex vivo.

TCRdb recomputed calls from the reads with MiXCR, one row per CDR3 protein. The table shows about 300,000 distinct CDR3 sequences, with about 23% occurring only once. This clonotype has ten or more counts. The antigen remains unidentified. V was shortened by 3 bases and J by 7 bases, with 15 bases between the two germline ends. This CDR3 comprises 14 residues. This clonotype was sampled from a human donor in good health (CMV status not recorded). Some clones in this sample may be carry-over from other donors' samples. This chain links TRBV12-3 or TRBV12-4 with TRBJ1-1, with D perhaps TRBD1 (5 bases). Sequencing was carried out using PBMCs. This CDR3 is CASSLIGGPSEAFF. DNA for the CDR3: TGTGCCAGCAGTTTGATCGGGGGTCCCAGTGAAGCTTTCTTT.